Each of the 25 T cell receptor beta chains below was sequenced from the same sample in a study of response to subunit inactivated influenza vaccine. A single record per CDR3 protein comes from TCRdb applying MiXCR to the RT-PCR reads. Here the sample spans 530,000 or so distinct CDR3 sequences, 25% being singletons. The sample was CD4+ T cells sorted from PBMCs, taken roughly 5 days after vaccination. These receptors all stem from a man aged 50 to 60 who received an inactivated influenza vaccine.

This clonotype appeared a few times. V usage is TRBV29-1 and J usage is TRBJ1-1; D is uncertain. The CDR3 covers 12 residues. The V gene lost 4 bases and the J gene lost 5 bases, with 11 bases spanning the gap. Germline values: CDR1 SQVTM, CDR2 ANQGSEA. The CDR3 spells CSVVPMGTEAFF. For the CDR3, the DNA is TGCAGCGTTGTCCCCATGGGAACTGAAGCTTTCTTT.

This chain uses TRBV7-8 with TRBJ2-7; the D is unclear. V lost 5 bases and J 6 bases, leaving 8 bases between the germline ends. Germline CDR1 reads SGHVS; CDR2 reads FQNEAQ. The CDR3 runs to 11 residues. The CDR3 region is CASSVRGEQYF. The CDR3 nucleotides are TGTGCCAGCAGCGTTAGAGGCGAGCAGTACTTC.

This clonotype has more than one count but fewer than ten. This rearrangement joins TRBV2 to TRBJ2-3, with 9 bases that match TRBD2. V dropped 3 bases and J dropped 1; count of bases not matched to a gene: 5. This CDR3 spans 16 amino acids. Germline V gene lookup returns CDR1 SNHLY and CDR2 FYNNEI. The CDR3 DNA is TGTGCCAGCAGTGAGGGGTGGACTAGCGGCACAGATACGCAGTATTTT. Translation: CASSEGWTSGTDTQYF.

This chain links TRBV12-3 or TRBV12-4 with TRBJ2-5, with 8 bases that match TRBD1. J was trimmed by 3 bases and V by 3 bases; bases with no gene match: 9. This CDR3 is built from 16 residues. CDR3 DNA sequence: TGTGCCAGCAGTTTTGTGGGGGTACAGGGGGAAGAGACCCAGTACTTC. The encoded protein is CASSFVGVQGEETQYF.

The J gene is TRBJ2-1, the V gene TRBV6-5; D uncertain. The CDR3 has 15 residues. V lost 0 bases and J lost 5, with 11 bases in between. Germline V gene lookup returns CDR1 MNHEY and CDR2 SVGAGI. The CDR3 nucleotides read TGTGCCAGCAGTTACTCTTGGCTAGAAAACAATGAGCAGTTCTTC. This translates into CASSYSWLENNEQFF.

V usage is TRBV4-3 and J usage is TRBJ2-7, with a tentative D call TRBD1 (6 bases). Germline values: CDR1 LGHNA, CDR2 YSLEER. This CDR3 has 16 amino acids. The ends were cut back, 0 bases at V and 4 bases at J, with 16 bases in the middle. The CDR3 DNA follows: TGCGCCAGCAGCCAAGAAAGGTGGCAGGGGCGGTACGAGCAGTACTTC. This codes for CASSQERWQGRYEQYF.

This clonotype occurred a few times. The chain has TRBV6-1 and TRBJ2-2; TRBD1 matches 10 bases. Germline CDR1 is MNHNS and CDR2 is SASEGT. The CDR3 loop spans 18 amino acids. Trimming removed 6 bases from V and 4 bases from J; junction bases left unmatched: 14. The CDR3 spells CASRPLADRGRFTGELFF. DNA for the CDR3: TGTGCCAGCAGACCCCTCGCCGACAGGGGGCGTTTCACCGGGGAGCTGTTTTTT.

The chain carries TRBV7-2 and TRBJ2-2; D gene ambiguous. CDR3 length: 13 residues. Deletions cut 2 bases from V and 6 bases from J, with 7 bases between. The germline V gene has CDR1 SGHTA and CDR2 FQGNSA. CDR3 region: CASSLYYPGELFF. DNA for the CDR3: TGTGCCAGCAGCTTATACTATCCCGGGGAGCTGTTTTTT.

The J gene is TRBJ2-3, the V gene TRBV10-3; TRBD1 agrees at 8 bases. The V gene end was trimmed by 2 bases and the J gene end by 3 bases; junction bases not matched to a gene: 7. CDR1 ENHRY and CDR2 SYGVKD come from the germline V gene. CDR3 length: 16 residues. CDR3 DNA sequence: TGTGCCATCAGTGAGACCGGGACAGGCCAGACAGATACGCAGTATTTT. Its protein is CAISETGTGQTDTQYF.

The chain recombines TRBV6-2 or TRBV6-3 with TRBJ2-7, with D possibly being TRBD1 or TRBD2 (5 bases each). Germline CDR1 reads MNHEY; CDR2 reads SVGEGT. The ends were cut back, 6 bases at V and 4 bases at J, with 16 bases in the middle. The CDR3 runs to 14 residues. Here the CDR3 reads CASRDGNRRYEQYF. The CDR3 region has the DNA TGTGCCAGCAGGGACGGGAACAGGAGATACGAGCAGTACTTC.

This clonotype has a handful of counts. V usage is TRBV24-1 and J usage is TRBJ1-1; TRBD1 matches 7 bases. The J segment lost 5 bases and the V segment lost 7 bases, leaving 3 bases of the junction unmatched. The CDR3 loop spans 12 amino acids. Germline loops: CDR1 KGHDR, CDR2 SFDVKD. The CDR3 DNA follows: TGTGCCACCAGAGGGGGCGAGACTGAAGCTTTCTTT. Protein sequence: CATRGGETEAFF.

The genes are TRBV19 and TRBJ2-6; no clear D. This CDR3 has 13 residues. Trimming removed 6 bases from V and 1 base from J, with 4 bases in between. Germline V gives CDR1 LNHDA, CDR2 SQIVND (reference sequence). CDR3 coding DNA: TGTGCCAGTAGGGAATCTGGGGCCAACGTCCTGACTTTC. Its protein is CASRESGANVLTF.

This clonotype has only a few counts. J is TRBJ2-1 and V is TRBV10-3, with TRBD1 matching 9 bases. CDR3 size: 16 residues. The J segment lost 6 bases and the V segment lost 0 bases, leaving 6 bases of the junction unmatched. The germline CDR1 and CDR2 sequences are ENHRY and SYGVKD. The CDR3 DNA is TGTGCCATCAGTGAGTCGGACAGGGGAGGATCCAATGAGCAGTTCTTC. The encoded protein is CAISESDRGGSNEQFF.

J is TRBJ1-1 and V is TRBV6-2 or TRBV6-3; possibly TRBD1 for D (6 bases). Trimming left V 2 bases short and J 5 bases short, with 15 bases between. Germline lookup yields CDR1 MNHEY and CDR2 SVGEGT. The CDR3 loop spans 15 amino acids. CDR3 sequence: CASSYPGGARTEAFF. For the CDR3, the DNA is TGTGCCAGCAGTTACCCCGGGGGGGCGAGGACTGAAGCTTTCTTT.

This rearrangement joins TRBV5-6 to TRBJ2-1, with 9 positions matching TRBD2. Germline assignment: CDR1 SGHDT and CDR2 YYEEEE. V was clipped by 1 base and J by 7 bases; unmatched bases: 6. This CDR3 is built from 15 residues. The CDR3 region has the DNA TGTGCCAGCAGCTTGCGTAGCGGGAGAGCAAATGAGCAGTTCTTC. It codes for CASSLRSGRANEQFF.

This chain joins TRBV9 and TRBJ2-1, with no clear D. CDR1 and CDR2 (germline): SGDLS, YYNGEE. The CDR3 is made up of 15 amino acids. Trimming stripped 1 base from V and 9 bases from J, with 17 bases between. Here the CDR3 DNA reads TGTGCCAGCAGCGTAAACCCCGGTAATATTGGTGAGCAGTTCTTC. Translation: CASSVNPGNIGEQFF.

Regarding this clonotype: Compared with germline, one end of the junction differs, possibly owing to a read error. The J gene is TRBJ2-7, the V gene TRBV20-1; 7 bases align to TRBD2. Germline lookup yields CDR1 DFQATT and CDR2 SNEGSKA (reference sequence). This CDR3 has 11 residues. CDR3 nucleotide sequence: TGCAGTGCTAGAGTTACCGGGGGGTGGAGCTTC. This codes for CSARVTGGWSF.

This clonotype was detected a few times. The chain recombines TRBV24-1 with TRBJ2-1; TRBD2 agrees at 7 bases. CDR3 length: 15 residues. V dropped 5 bases and J dropped 1; count of bases not matched to a gene: 4. Germline CDR1 and CDR2: KGHDR and SFDVKD. The CDR3, as DNA: TGTGCCACCAGTGCTAGCGGTTCTTCCTACAATGAGCAGTTCTTC. Translated, it gives CATSASGSSYNEQFF.

J is TRBJ2-2 and V is TRBV10-3, with 14 bases identical to TRBD2. This CDR3 is built from 18 residues. Germline values: CDR1 ENHRY, CDR2 SYGVKD. The V gene end was trimmed by 3 bases and the J gene end by 4 bases; junction bases not matched to a gene: 7. The CDR3 sequence is CAISDRATSGRGTGELFF. For the CDR3, the DNA is TGTGCCATCAGTGATCGAGCGACTAGCGGGAGGGGCACCGGGGAGCTGTTTTTT.

V is TRBV18 and J is TRBJ2-3; D unresolved. CDR1 and CDR2 from the germline V gene are KGHSH and LQKENI. The CDR3 covers 15 residues. The V gene lost 2 bases and the J gene lost 5 bases, with 14 bases spanning the gap. The CDR3 DNA reads TGTGCCAGCTCACCAGTTCCATTAGTAGGAGATACGCAGTATTTT. Translating gives CASSPVPLVGDTQYF.

There are a few counts of this clonotype. The CDR3 sequence: CASEVGGDTEAFF. Here the CDR3 DNA reads TGTGCCAGCGAAGTCGGCGGGGACACTGAAGCTTTCTTT. V usage is TRBV6-2 or TRBV6-3 and J usage is TRBJ1-1; D is unclear. V dropped 8 bases and J dropped 3 bases, with 13 bases sitting between them. Germline CDR1 and CDR2: MNHEY and SVGEGT. The CDR3 covers 13 residues.

This clonotype has only a few counts. This CDR3 is CATSGQGHEQFF. The CDR3 nucleotides are TGTGCCACCAGTGGTCAGGGACATGAGCAGTTCTTC. This sequence joins TRBV24-1 and TRBJ2-1, with D perhaps given as TRBD1 or TRBD2 (5 bases each). This CDR3 comprises 12 residues. The V gene lost 5 bases and the J gene lost 8 bases, with 9 bases spanning the gap. The V gene's germline CDR1 is KGHDR and CDR2 SFDVKD.

The chain combines TRBV6-5 with TRBJ2-3; D is undetermined. Per the germline V gene, CDR1 is MNHEY and CDR2 is SVGAGI. The CDR3 is 14 amino acids. Between the trimmed V and J ends, which lost 0 bases and 1 base, there was a span of 5 bases. The DNA of the CDR3 is TGTGCCAGCAGTTACTCGTACGGCACAGATACGCAGTATTTT. Translating gives CASSYSYGTDTQYF.

The J gene is TRBJ2-5, the V gene TRBV21-1; the D call TRBD2 from the table was never checked on the DNA. TRBV21-1 is listed as a pseudogene. The CDR3 loop spans 15 amino acids. In DNA, the CDR3 is TGTGCCAACCAACCTCTAGCGGGAGGCATTGAGACCCAGTACTTC. This encodes CANQPLAGGIETQYF.

Notes on this clonotype: The junction does not match germline at one end; this may be a read error. This rearrangement joins TRBV4-2 to TRBJ2-2; possible D gene TRBD2, 6 bases. CDR3 size: 16 residues. Germline lookup yields CDR1 LGHNA and CDR2 YNFKEQ. The CDR3: CTSSQAWGDVTGELFF. The DNA for the CDR3 is TGTACCAGCAGCCAAGCGTGGGGGGATGTCACCGGGGAGCTGTTTTTT.